Below, 14 T cell receptor beta chains from the same sample are listed, as sequenced in a study of early T cells in non-severe SARS-CoV-2 infection (dated by TCRdb to 2020 to 2022). The protocol used for the library was 5' RACE. The instrument was a NextSeq 500. TCRdb reprocessing: public reads trimmed at Q25 with fastp, clones called with MiXCR, in-frame beta chains kept. Each record represents a unique CDR3 protein, reported with the most common genes and DNA among its rows. The sample contains 83,000 or so distinct CDR3 sequences, 8% to 13% of them found a single time. The ten biggest clones cover approximately 8% of the sample. The source was whole blood, collected at baseline. The source of these receptors is an adult who was a healthcare worker with PCR-confirmed SARS-CoV-2 infection or an uninfected control (not recorded which).

This rearrangement joins TRBV12-3 or TRBV12-4 to TRBJ2-6; no clear D. The CDR3 spans 15 residues. V lost 1 base and J lost 1, with 5 bases in between. CDR3 in amino acids: CASSLDRSGANVLTF. Written as DNA, the CDR3 is TGTGCCAGCAGTTTAGATAGATCTGGGGCCAACGTCCTGACTTTC.

The chain recombines TRBV3-1 with TRBJ2-7, with TRBD1 matching over 9 bases. The germline V gene encodes CDR1 LGHDT and CDR2 YNNKEL (reference sequence). With V trimmed by 1 base and J by 6 bases, 7 bases remained unmatched. This CDR3 contains 15 residues. In nucleotides, the CDR3 is TGTGCCAGCAGCCAAGGGATGGACAGGGGTTTCGAGCAGTACTTC. Translation: CASSQGMDRGFEQYF.

This clonotype was seen only a few times. The gene calls are TRBV7-9 and TRBJ1-2, with 7 positions matching TRBD1. This CDR3 comprises 14 residues. CDR1 is SEHNR and CDR2 is FQNEAQ in the germline V gene (reference sequence). Trimming removed 7 bases from V and 2 bases from J; junction bases left unmatched: 7. CDR3: CASTPPGQNYGYTF. The CDR3 DNA reads as TGTGCCAGCACCCCCCCGGGACAGAACTATGGCTACACCTTC. Based on the CDR3 plus reference TRBV7-9 and TRBJ1-2, the full variable domain is DTGVSQNPRHKITKRGQNVTFRCDPISEHNRLYWYRQTLGQGPEFLTYFQNEAQLEKSRLLSDRFSAERPKGSFSTLEIQRTEQGDSAMYLCASTPPGQNYGYTFGSGTRLTVV.

The chain joins TRBV18 to TRBJ2-1, with unresolved D. The ends were cut back, 3 bases at V and 13 bases at J, with 13 bases in the middle. CDR3 length equals 12 residues. Germline CDR1 reads KGHSH; CDR2 reads LQKENI. In nucleotides, the CDR3 is TGTGCCAGCTCACCCACGAACATAAACCAGTTCTTC. The encoded protein is CASSPTNINQFF.

This clonotype was recorded at least ten times. CDR3 in DNA: TGTGCCAGCAGCGTAGACGGATCCGAAAGAGGCTACACCTTC. Amino acid sequence: CASSVDGSERGYTF. The rearrangement links TRBV9 to TRBJ1-2, with D unclear. CDR1 is SGDLS and CDR2 is YYNGEE in the germline V gene. V was trimmed by 0 bases and J by 8 bases, leaving 14 bases between them. The CDR3 contains 14 residues.

The chain carries TRBV5-6 and TRBJ2-1; 9 nucleotides align to TRBD2. Unmatched junction bases numbered 2, after V lost 7 bases and J lost 3 bases. The CDR3 is 13 amino acids. Germline V CDR1 and CDR2: SGHDT, YYEEEE. The CDR3, as DNA: TGTGCCAGCGCGGGAGGGATCTACAATGAGCAGTTCTTC. Translating gives CASAGGIYNEQFF.

As for this clonotype: A read error may be the cause here, since a much bigger clone is one base away. V usage is TRBV6-1 and J usage is TRBJ2-3; D unresolved. The CDR3 runs to 16 residues. Germline V gives CDR1 MNHNS, CDR2 SASEGT. The V and J ends lost 2 bases and 2 bases respectively, with 14 bases between them. CDR3 bases: TGTGCCAGCAGTGAACTATCTCGCCGAATCACAGATACGCAGTATTTT. Its protein product is CASSELSRRITDTQYF.

This clonotype came up many times. The chain recombines TRBV28 with TRBJ2-5, with D possibly TRBD1 on 7 matching bases. Between the trimmed V and J ends, which lost 6 bases and 3 bases, there was a span of 17 bases. The germline CDR1 and CDR2 sequences are MDHEN and SYDVKM. The CDR3 runs to 15 residues. As DNA, the CDR3 is TGTGCCAGCAGCCCAGCCCGGGGGACAGAAGAGACCCAGTACTTC. This gives the protein CASSPARGTEETQYF.

Ten or more counts support this clonotype. The chain has TRBV5-4 and TRBJ2-1; D ambiguous. The germline CDR1 and CDR2 sequences are SGHNT and YYREEE (reference sequence). The CDR3 extends over 15 amino acids. Deletions cut 1 base from V and 0 bases from J, with 8 bases between. The CDR3 bases are TGTGCCAGCAGCTTGAGGCGGTTCTCCTACAATGAGCAGTTCTTC. Protein sequence: CASSLRRFSYNEQFF. The whole variable domain, remainder taken from reference TRBV5-4 and TRBJ2-1, is ETGVTQSPTHLIKTRGQQVTLRCSSQSGHNTVSWYQQALGQGPQFIFQYYREEENGRGNFPPRFSGLQFPNYSSELNVNALELDDSALYLCASSLRRFSYNEQFFGPGTRLTVL.

A note on this clonotype: At one end, the junction sequence differs from germline, possibly due to a read error. The V and J genes are TRBV3-1 and TRBJ1-3; D is perhaps TRBD1 (5 bases). The CDR3 contains 16 residues. The germline V gene encodes CDR1 LGHDT and CDR2 YNNKEL (reference sequence). CDR3 DNA sequence: TGTGCCAGCAACCAAGGCGCAGGGAGCTCTGGAAACACCATATATTTT. Protein product: CASNQGAGSSGNTIYF.

Only a few counts were recorded for this clonotype. The V call is TRBV11-2, the J call TRBJ2-7; 10 bases match TRBD2. Germline V gene lookup returns CDR1 SGHAT and CDR2 FQNNGV. The ends lost 5 bases at V and 4 bases at J; junction bases unmatched: 11. The CDR3 is 16 amino acids. The CDR3 coding sequence is TGTGCCAGCAGCCCTCAACCGGGACTAGCGCGATACGAGCAGTACTTC. Translation: CASSPQPGLARYEQYF.

This sequence joins TRBV29-1 and TRBJ2-5, with 8 bases lining up with TRBD2. V was pared by 4 bases and J by 4 bases, with 2 bases of the junction left unmatched. This CDR3 contains 12 residues. CDR1 SQVTM and CDR2 ANQGSEA come from the germline V gene. DNA of the CDR3: TGCAGCGTTGTAACTAGCGGAGAGACCCAGTACTTC. This translates into CSVVTSGETQYF.

In this sample, this clonotype is medium-sized. The J gene is TRBJ2-4, the V gene TRBV18; a possible D gene is TRBD1 (6 bases). Per germline, CDR1 KGHSH and CDR2 LQKENI. Trimming shortened V by 0 bases and J by 9 bases, and 21 bases separated the two germline ends. CDR3 length: 17 amino acids. The CDR3 is CASSPPQSVGGRGIQYF. The CDR3 DNA reads as TGTGCCAGCTCACCACCCCAGAGCGTTGGCGGCAGGGGCATTCAGTACTTC.

This chain joins TRBV20-1 and TRBJ2-5; 8 nucleotides match TRBD2. The CDR3 contains 14 residues. V trimming: 3 bases; J trimming: 3 bases; junction bases outside the gene matches: 6. Germline-derived CDR1 and CDR2 are DFQATT and SNEGSKA (reference sequence). Written as DNA, the CDR3 is TGCAGTGCTAGCGGATTAGCGGGAAAAGAGACCCAGTACTTC. It yields the protein CSASGLAGKETQYF.